A selection of T cell receptor beta chains follows, all from one sample in a study of blood T cell repertoires in COVID-19. Assay used: immunoSEQ multiplex PCR; TCRdb lists only in-frame clones, some missing. Here the sample spans 90,000 or so clones, roughly 91% being singletons. The specimen was peripheral blood. The receptors originated from a man between 18 and 29 years old with COVID-19, enrolled during active disease. Both conserved end residues are part of each CDR3. Each record gives: D gene, clone size, J gene, V gene, CDR3 DNA, CDR3 protein. D genes are given only for firm matches. Clone size is shown for a subset of rows, as once, few, many or a class of expanded clone.

TRBD1	.	TRBJ1-4	TRBV9	TGTGCCAGCAGCGCGGCAGAGACAGGGAGGGAAAAACTGTTTTTT	CASSAAETGREKLFF
TRBD2	.	TRBJ2-5	TRBV6-5	TGTGCCAGCAGTTACTTTAGCGGGGGGGGGCAAGAGACCCAGTACTTC	CASSYFSGGGQETQYF
TRBD1	.	TRBJ1-3	TRBV4-2	TGTGCCAGCAGCCAAGGTTTTTCGGGACAGGGGGGAAACACCATATATTTT	CASSQGFSGQGGNTIYF
.	.	TRBJ1-1	TRBV12-3/TRBV12-4	TGTGCCAGCAGTATAAACACTGAAGCTTTCTTT	CASSINTEAFF
.	.	TRBJ2-5	TRBV6-5	TGTGCCAGCAGTTATTATGATGGGCGAGAGACCCAGTACTTC	CASSYYDGRETQYF
TRBD1	.	TRBJ1-2	TRBV7-2	TGTGCCAGCAGCTCAGGGGGTGGTTTTAACTATGGCTACACCTTC	CASSSGGGFNYGYTF
.	.	TRBJ2-1	TRBV28	TGTGCCAGCAGTCCTTTCAATGAGCAGTTCTTC	CASSPFNEQFF
.	.	TRBJ2-2	TRBV10-3	TGTGCCATCAGTGAGTCCAGCGGCCTGAACACCGGGGAGCTGTTTTTT	CAISESSGLNTGELFF
TRBD2	.	TRBJ2-1	TRBV3-1/TRBV3-2	TGTGCCAGCAGCCCCCTAGCGGAGTCTACTCAGCAGTTCTTC	CASSPLAESTQQFF
.	.	TRBJ2-1	TRBV11-2	TGTGCCAGCACCGCGGAGCCCCGGGGTACAAATGAGCAGTTCTTC	CASTAEPRGTNEQFF
.	.	TRBJ2-7	TRBV7-9	TGTGCCAGCAGCTTAGGCGGGGGCCGAGTAACCTACGAGCAGTACTTC	CASSLGGGRVTYEQYF
.	.	TRBJ1-2	TRBV9	TGTGCCAGCAGCGTAGGACCCTTGTCAGGGGATGGCTACACCTTC	CASSVGPLSGDGYTF
.	.	TRBJ1-1	TRBV5-5	TGTGCCAGCAGCTTAGGGGTTCGCAGGAGTACTGAAGCTTTCTTT	CASSLGVRRSTEAFF
TRBD1	.	TRBJ2-5	TRBV27	TGTGCCAGCAGTGGGGGACAGAACCCCAAAAGGGAGACCCAGTACTTC	CASSGGQNPKRETQYF
TRBD2	.	TRBJ2-1	TRBV28	TGTGCCAGCAGTCCGGGGACTAGCGTCTACAATGAGCAGTTCTTC	CASSPGTSVYNEQFF
TRBD1	.	TRBJ1-4	TRBV5-4	TGTGCCAGCAGCTGGGGCGTCGGGACAGACTTTACTAATGAAAAACTGTTTTTT	CASSWGVGTDFTNEKLFF
.	.	TRBJ1-2	TRBV27	TGTGCCAGCAGTTTGGGGCAGGGCATCGATGGCTACACCTTC	CASSLGQGIDGYTF
.	.	TRBJ1-2	TRBV28	TGTGCCAGCAGCCCCGCAGTGATCCAGGGAACCCATACGGTCTATGGCTACACCTTC	CASSPAVIQGTHTVYGYTF
.	.	TRBJ1-2	TRBV30	TGTGCCTGGAACAGGGTCTATGGCTACACCTTC	CAWNRVYGYTF
TRBD1	.	TRBJ1-6	TRBV5-8	TGTGCCAGCAGCTTGGGACAGGGTGGTTCACCCCTCCACTTT	CASSLGQGGSPLHF
.	.	TRBJ2-2	TRBV28	TGTGCCAGCAGTCCTAGGGGGGAGCTGTTTTTT	CASSPRGELFF
.	.	TRBJ2-3	TRBV10-1	TGCGCCAGCAGTGAGTACCGGACTGGAGCGCCTTTCACAGATACGCAGTATTTT	CASSEYRTGAPFTDTQYF
TRBD1	.	TRBJ1-1	TRBV27	TGTGCCAGCAGTTTATACCCTACAGGGGCGATGAACACTGAAGCTTTCTTT	CASSLYPTGAMNTEAFF
.	few	TRBJ2-2	TRBV19	TGTGCCAGTAGTTGGGATACACTAGGGCCGAACACCGGGGAGCTGTTTTTT	CASSWDTLGPNTGELFF
.	.	TRBJ2-1	TRBV24-1	TGTGCCACCAGTGATCGGCGGCCTCCCTACAATGAGCAGTTCTTC	CATSDRRPPYNEQFF
.	.	TRBJ2-1	TRBV27	TGTGCCAGCAGTCCCTCGACAGTCTACAATGAGCAGTTCTTC	CASSPSTVYNEQFF
TRBD1	.	TRBJ2-1	TRBV9	TGTGCCAGCAGCGTACCCGGACAGGGGGCGCGGGGGGACAATGAGCAGTTCTTC	CASSVPGQGARGDNEQFF
TRBD1	.	TRBJ1-1	TRBV6-2/TRBV6-3	TGTGCCAGCAGTTACTCGGACAGGGGCCCTAGCACTGAAGCTTTCTTT	CASSYSDRGPSTEAFF